This T cell receptor (beta chain) emerged from a study of regulatory T cells in long-lasting Graves disease. For TCR beta, libraries came from iRepertoire HTBI primers and Arm-PCR of CDR3 regions. A single record per CDR3 protein comes from TCRdb applying MiXCR to the multiplex PCR reads. This table has about 440,000 distinct CDR3 sequences, approximately 15% appearing once. This clonotype was seen more than once but under ten times. The germline V and J ends were trimmed by 0 bases and 9 bases, with 6 bases remaining between them. The CDR3 runs to 12 residues. CDR1 and CDR2 from the germline V gene are SGHKS and YYEKEE (reference sequence). The time point is: newly diagnosed GD, antithyroid drugs for less than 3 months. Making the TCR library involved RNA that had been extracted from PBMCs. These data were also filed under a second study, of T cells in Graves' hyperthyroidism and ophthalmopathy. From that paper: Most clonotypes that expanded in the thyroid above 0.001 also showed up in blood. Median prediction lead before ophthalmopathy onset was 5 to 7.5 months with the model.

The source material was peripheral blood mononuclear cells (PBMCs), sampled at new diagnosis, from a patient treated with antithyroid drugs. The clonotype originates from a young woman with Graves disease. The V gene is TRBV5-5, the J gene TRBJ2-2; D uncertain. CDR3 in DNA: TGTGCCAGCAGCTTGGATTTCTGGGAGCTGTTTTTT. It specifies CASSLDFWELFF.